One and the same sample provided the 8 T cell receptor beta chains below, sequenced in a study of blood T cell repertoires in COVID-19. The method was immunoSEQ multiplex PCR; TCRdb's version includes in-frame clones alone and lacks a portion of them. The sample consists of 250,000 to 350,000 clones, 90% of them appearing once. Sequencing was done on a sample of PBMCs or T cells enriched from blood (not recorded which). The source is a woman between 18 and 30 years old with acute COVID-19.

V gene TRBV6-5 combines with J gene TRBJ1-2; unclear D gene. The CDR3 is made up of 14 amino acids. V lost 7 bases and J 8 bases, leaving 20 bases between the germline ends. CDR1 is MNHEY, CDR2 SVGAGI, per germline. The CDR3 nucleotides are TGTGCCAGCAAAACAAATCGGGATAGGGAGGGCTACACCTTC. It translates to CASKTNRDREGYTF.

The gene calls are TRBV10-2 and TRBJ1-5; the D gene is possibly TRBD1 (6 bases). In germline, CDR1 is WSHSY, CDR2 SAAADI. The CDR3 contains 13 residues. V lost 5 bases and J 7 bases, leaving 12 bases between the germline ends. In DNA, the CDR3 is TGCGCCAGCAGTCTACAGGGTGGACAGCCCCAGCATTTT. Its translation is CASSLQGGQPQHF.

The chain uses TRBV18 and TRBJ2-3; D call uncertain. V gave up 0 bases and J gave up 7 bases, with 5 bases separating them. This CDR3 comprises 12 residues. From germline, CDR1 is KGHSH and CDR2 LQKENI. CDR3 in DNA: TGTGCCAGCTCACCACCGAGGAATACGCAGTATTTT. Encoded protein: CASSPPRNTQYF. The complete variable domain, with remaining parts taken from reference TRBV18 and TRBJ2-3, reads NAGVMQNPRHLVRRRGQEARLRCSPMKGHSHVYWYRQLPEEGLKFMVYLQKENIIDESGMPKERFSAEFPKEGPSILRIQQVVRGDSAAYFCASSPPRNTQYFGPGTRLTVL.

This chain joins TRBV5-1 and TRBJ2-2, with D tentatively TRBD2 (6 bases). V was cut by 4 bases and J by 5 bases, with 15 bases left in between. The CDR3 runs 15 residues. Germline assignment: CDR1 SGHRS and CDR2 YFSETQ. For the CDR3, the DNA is TGCGCCAGCAGCCCGGAGGGGTATTGGACCGGGGAGCTGTTTTTT. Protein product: CASSPEGYWTGELFF.

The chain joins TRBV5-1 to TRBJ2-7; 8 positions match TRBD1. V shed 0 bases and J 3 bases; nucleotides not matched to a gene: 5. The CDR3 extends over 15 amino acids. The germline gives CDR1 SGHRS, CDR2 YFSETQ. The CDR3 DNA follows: TGCGCCAGCAGCTTGGGGGCAGGGGGCATCTACGAGCAGTACTTC. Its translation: CASSLGAGGIYEQYF.

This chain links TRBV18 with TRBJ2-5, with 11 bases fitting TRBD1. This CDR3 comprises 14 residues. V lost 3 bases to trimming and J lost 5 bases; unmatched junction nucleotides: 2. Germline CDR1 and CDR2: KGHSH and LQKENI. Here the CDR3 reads CASSPDRGQETQYF. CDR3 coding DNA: TGTGCCAGCTCACCGGACAGGGGGCAGGAGACCCAGTACTTC.

The chain's CDR3 is CASTSLGYGYTF. Here the CDR3 DNA reads TGTGCCAGCACGAGCCTTGGCTATGGCTACACCTTC. V is TRBV6-5 and J is TRBJ1-2; D gene unclear. V lost 7 bases and J 4 bases, leaving 10 bases between the germline ends. The CDR3 runs to 12 residues. Germline loops: CDR1 MNHEY, CDR2 SVGAGI.

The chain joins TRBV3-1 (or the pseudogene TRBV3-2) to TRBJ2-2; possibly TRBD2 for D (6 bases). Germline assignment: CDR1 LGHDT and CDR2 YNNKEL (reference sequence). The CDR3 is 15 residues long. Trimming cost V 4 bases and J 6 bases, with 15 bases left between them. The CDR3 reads CASSRSVADSGELFF. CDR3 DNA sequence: TGTGCCAGCAGCCGGTCGGTAGCGGATTCCGGGGAGCTGTTTTTT.